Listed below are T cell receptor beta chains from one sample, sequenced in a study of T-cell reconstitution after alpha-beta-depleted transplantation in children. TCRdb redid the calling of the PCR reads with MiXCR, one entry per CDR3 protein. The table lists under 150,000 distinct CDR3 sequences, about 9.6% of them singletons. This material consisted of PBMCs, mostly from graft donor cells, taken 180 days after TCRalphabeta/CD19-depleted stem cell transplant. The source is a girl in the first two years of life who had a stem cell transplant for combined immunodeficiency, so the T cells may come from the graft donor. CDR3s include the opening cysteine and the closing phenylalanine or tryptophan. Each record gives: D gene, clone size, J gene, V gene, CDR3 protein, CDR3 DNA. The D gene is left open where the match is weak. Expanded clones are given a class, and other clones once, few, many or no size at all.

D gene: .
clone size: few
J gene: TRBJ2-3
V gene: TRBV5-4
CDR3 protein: CASSPITTDTQYF
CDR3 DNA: TGTGCCAGCAGCCCAATTACCACAGATACGCAGTATTTT

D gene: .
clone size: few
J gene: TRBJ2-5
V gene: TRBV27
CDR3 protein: CASSRRGLLQETQYF
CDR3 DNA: TGTGCCAGCAGTCGGCGCGGACTTCTACAAGAGACCCAGTACTTC

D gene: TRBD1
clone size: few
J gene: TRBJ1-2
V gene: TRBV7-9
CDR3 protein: CASSRDRGLGYTF
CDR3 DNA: TGTGCCAGCAGCCGGGACAGGGGACTTGGCTACACCTTC

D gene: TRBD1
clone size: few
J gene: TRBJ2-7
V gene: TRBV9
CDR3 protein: CASSGPGQGSEQYF
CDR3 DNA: TGTGCCAGCAGCGGCCCGGGACAGGGCTCCGAGCAGTACTTC

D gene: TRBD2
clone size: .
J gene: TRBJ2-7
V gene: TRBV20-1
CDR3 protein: CSARDSTSGSNYEQYF
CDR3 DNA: TGCAGTGCTAGAGACTCTACTAGCGGGAGTAACTACGAGCAGTACTTC

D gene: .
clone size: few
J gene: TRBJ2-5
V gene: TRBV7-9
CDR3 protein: CASSLVGSPNEETQYF
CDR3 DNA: TGTGCCAGCAGCTTAGTGGGCTCCCCCAACGAGGAGACCCAGTACTTC

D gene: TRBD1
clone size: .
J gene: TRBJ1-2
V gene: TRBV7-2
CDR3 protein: CASSPYRTGRNYGYTF
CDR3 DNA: TGTGCCAGCAGCCCTTACCGGACAGGGAGAAACTATGGCTACACCTTC

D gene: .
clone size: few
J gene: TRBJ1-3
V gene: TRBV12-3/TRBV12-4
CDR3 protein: CASSPGRTSGNTIYF
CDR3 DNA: TGTGCCAGCAGCCCCGGACGCACCTCTGGAAACACCATATATTTT

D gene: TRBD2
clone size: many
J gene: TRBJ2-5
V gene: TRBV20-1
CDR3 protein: CSARLAGGRETQYF
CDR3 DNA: TGCAGTGCTAGATTAGCGGGGGGGCGAGAGACCCAGTACTTC

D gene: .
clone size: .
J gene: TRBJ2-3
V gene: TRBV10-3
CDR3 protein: CAIGTATDTQYF
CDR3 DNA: TGTGCCATCGGGACTGCCACAGATACGCAGTATTTT

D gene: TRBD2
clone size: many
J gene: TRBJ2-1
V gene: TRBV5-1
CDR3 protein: CASSSAGTSGSSYNEQFF
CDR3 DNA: TGCGCCAGCAGCTCCGCCGGGACTAGCGGGAGCTCCTACAATGAGCAGTTCTTC

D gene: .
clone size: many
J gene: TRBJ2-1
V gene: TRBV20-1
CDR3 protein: CSALVFGSYNEQFF
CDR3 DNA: TGCAGTGCCCTAGTTTTCGGGTCCTACAATGAGCAGTTCTTC

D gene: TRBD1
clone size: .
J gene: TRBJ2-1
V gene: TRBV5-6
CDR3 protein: CASSFGTVYNEQFF
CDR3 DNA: TGTGCCAGCAGCTTCGGGACAGTTTACAATGAGCAGTTCTTC

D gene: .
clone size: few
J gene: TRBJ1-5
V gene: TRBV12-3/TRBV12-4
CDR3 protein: CASSLALGLNQPQHF
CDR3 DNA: TGTGCCAGCAGTTTAGCGCTAGGATTAAATCAGCCCCAGCATTTT

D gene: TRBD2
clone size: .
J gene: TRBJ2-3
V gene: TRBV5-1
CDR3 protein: CASSAGLAGGRTDTQYF
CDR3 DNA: TGCGCCAGCAGCGCGGGACTAGCGGGGGGGCGGACAGATACGCAGTATTTT

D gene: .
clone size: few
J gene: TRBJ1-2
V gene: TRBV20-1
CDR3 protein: CSAFDSYGYTF
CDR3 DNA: TGCAGTGCATTCGACAGCTATGGCTACACCTTC

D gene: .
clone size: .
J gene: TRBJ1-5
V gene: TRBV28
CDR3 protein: CASSLRGAKFWSNQAQHF
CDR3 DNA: TGTGCCAGCAGTTTACGGGGGGCTAAATTTTGGAGCAATCAGGCCCAGCATTTT

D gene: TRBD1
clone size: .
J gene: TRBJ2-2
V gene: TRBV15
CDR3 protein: CATSGQGNGELFF
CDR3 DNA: TGTGCCACCAGCGGACAGGGAAACGGGGAGCTGTTTTTT

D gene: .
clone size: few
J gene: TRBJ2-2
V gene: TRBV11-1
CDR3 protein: CASTVTQLNTGELFF
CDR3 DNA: TGTGCCAGCACCGTGACACAGTTGAACACCGGGGAGCTGTTTTTT

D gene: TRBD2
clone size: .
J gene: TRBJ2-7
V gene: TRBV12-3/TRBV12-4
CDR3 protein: CASTRSGGPKTLAGEQYF
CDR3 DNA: TGTGCCAGCACACGCTCGGGGGGGCCGAAGACCCTTGCGGGAGAGCAGTACTTC

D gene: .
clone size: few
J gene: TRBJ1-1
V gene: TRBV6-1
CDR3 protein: CASFRVWNTEAFF
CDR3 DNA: TGTGCCAGCTTCCGAGTTTGGAACACTGAAGCTTTCTTT

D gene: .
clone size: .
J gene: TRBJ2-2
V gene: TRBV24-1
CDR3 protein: CATSGNTGELFF
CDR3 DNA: TGTGCCACCAGTGGGAACACCGGGGAGCTGTTTTTT

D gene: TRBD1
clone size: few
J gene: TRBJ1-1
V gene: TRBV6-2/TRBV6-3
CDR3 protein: CASSPYGTGFLGAFF
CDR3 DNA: TGTGCCAGCAGTCCCTACGGGACAGGTTTCCTGGGAGCTTTCTTT

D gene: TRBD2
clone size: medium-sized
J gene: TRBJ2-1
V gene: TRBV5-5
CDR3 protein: CASRWTSATYNEQFF
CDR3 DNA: TGTGCCAGCAGGTGGACTAGCGCTACCTACAATGAGCAGTTCTTC

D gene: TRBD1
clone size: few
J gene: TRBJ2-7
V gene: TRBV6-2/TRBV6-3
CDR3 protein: CASSYPSDRAEQYF
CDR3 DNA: TGTGCCAGCAGTTACCCATCGGACAGGGCCGAGCAGTACTTC

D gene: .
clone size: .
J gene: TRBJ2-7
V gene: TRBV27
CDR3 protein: CASGSSSYEQYF
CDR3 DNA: TGTGCCAGCGGTTCCAGCTCCTACGAGCAGTACTTC

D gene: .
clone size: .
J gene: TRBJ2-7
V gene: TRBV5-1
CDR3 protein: CASSLKRNRVVYEQYF
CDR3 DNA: TGCGCCAGCAGCTTGAAACGGAACAGGGTAGTCTACGAGCAGTACTTC

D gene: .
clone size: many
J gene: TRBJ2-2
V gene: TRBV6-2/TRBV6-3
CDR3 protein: CASSYLDGSGELFF
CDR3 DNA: TGTGCCAGCAGTTACTTGGACGGGTCCGGGGAGCTGTTTTTT

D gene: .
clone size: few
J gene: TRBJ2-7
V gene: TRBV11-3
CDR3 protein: CASSFTSWGASVYEQYF
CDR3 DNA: TGTGCCAGCAGCTTTACTAGTTGGGGAGCGTCAGTTTACGAGCAGTACTTC

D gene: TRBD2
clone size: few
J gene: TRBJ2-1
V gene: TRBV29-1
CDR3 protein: CSLRLAGGDEQFF
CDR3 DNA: TGCAGCCTCCGACTAGCGGGGGGGGATGAGCAGTTCTTC

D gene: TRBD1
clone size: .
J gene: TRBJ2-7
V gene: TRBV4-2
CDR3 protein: CASSQGGGQYSYEQYF
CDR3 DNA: TGTGCCAGCAGCCAAGGAGGGGGACAGTATTCCTACGAGCAGTACTTC

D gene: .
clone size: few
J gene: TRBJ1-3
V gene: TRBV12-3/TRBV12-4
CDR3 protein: CASSFGGDGTGNTIYF
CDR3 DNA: TGTGCCAGCAGTTTTGGAGGGGATGGCACTGGAAACACCATATATTTT

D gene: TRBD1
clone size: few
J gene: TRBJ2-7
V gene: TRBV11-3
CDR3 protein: CASSYLTGGYEQYF
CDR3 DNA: TGTGCCAGCAGCTACCTGACAGGGGGCTACGAGCAGTACTTC

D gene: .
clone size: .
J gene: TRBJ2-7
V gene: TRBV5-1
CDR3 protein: CASSLEAFHYEQYF
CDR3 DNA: TGCGCCAGCAGCTTGGAAGCGTTTCACTACGAGCAGTACTTC

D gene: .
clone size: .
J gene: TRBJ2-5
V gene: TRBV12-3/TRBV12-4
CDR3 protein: CASSFEYQEIQYF
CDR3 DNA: TGTGCCAGCAGTTTCGAGTACCAAGAGATCCAGTACTTC

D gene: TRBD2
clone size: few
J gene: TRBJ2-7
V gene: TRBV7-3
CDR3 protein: CASSLGPGLGSYEQYF
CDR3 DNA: TGTGCCAGCAGCTTAGGACCGGGACTAGGTTCCTACGAGCAGTACTTC

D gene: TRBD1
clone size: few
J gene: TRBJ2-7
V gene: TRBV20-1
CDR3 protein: CSAMTGQVNEQYF
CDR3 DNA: TGCAGTGCCATGACGGGACAGGTAAACGAGCAGTACTTC

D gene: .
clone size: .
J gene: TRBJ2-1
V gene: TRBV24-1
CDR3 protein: CATSDRGGRSYNEQFF
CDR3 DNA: TGTGCCACCAGTGATAGGGGGGGTAGGTCCTACAATGAGCAGTTCTTC

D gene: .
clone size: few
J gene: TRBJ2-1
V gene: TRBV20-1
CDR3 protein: CSASVSFTGVGDEQFF
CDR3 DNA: TGCAGTGCTAGCGTCTCCTTTACGGGAGTCGGCGATGAGCAGTTCTTC

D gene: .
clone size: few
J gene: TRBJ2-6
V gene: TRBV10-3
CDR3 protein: CAISEWSRQAGANVLTF
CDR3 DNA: TGTGCCATCAGTGAGTGGAGTCGTCAGGCTGGGGCCAACGTCCTGACTTTC

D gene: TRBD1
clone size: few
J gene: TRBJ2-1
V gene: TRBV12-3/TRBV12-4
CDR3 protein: CASSPHRGWNEQFF
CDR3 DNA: TGTGCCAGCAGCCCCCACAGGGGGTGGAATGAGCAGTTCTTC

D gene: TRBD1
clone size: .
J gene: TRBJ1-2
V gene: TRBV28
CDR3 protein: CAISDRAVGYTF
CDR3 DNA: TGTGCCATCAGTGACAGGGCGGTCGGCTACACCTTC

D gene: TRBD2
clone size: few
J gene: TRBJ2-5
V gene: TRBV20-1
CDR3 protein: CSARAGLAEGNKKTQYF
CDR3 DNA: TGCAGTGCTAGAGCGGGACTAGCGGAGGGGAATAAGAAGACCCAGTACTTC

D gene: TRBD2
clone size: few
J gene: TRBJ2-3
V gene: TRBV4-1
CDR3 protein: CASSKQRGGADTQYF
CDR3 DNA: TGCGCCAGCAGCAAACAGCGGGGGGGTGCAGATACGCAGTATTTT

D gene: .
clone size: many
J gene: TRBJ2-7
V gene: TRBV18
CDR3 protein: CASSPLEGVGVEQYF
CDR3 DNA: TGTGCCAGCTCACCACTCGAGGGCGTGGGGGTCGAGCAGTACTTC

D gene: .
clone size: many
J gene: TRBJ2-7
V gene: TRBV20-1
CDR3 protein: CSARARGRALKEQYF
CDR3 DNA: TGCAGTGCTAGGGCCAGGGGGAGGGCCCTCAAGGAGCAGTACTTC

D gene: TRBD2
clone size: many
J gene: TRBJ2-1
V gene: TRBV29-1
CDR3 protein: CSVESLAGFSYNEQFF
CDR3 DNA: TGCAGCGTTGAAAGTCTAGCGGGTTTCTCCTACAATGAGCAGTTCTTC

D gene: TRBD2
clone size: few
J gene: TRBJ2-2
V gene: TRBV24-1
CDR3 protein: CATSDHLAGGNTGELFF
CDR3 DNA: TGTGCCACCAGTGACCATCTAGCGGGAGGGAACACCGGGGAGCTGTTTTTT